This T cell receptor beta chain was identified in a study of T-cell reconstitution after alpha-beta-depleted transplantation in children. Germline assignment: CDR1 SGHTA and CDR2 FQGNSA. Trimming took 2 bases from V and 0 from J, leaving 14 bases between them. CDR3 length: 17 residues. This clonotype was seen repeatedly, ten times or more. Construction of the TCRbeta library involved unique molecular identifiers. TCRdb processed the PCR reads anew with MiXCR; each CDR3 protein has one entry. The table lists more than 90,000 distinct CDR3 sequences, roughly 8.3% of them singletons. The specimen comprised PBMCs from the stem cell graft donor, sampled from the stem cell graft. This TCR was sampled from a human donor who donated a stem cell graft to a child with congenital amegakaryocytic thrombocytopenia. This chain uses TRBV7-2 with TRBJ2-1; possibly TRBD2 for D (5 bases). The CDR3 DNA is TGTGCCAGCAGCTTATCTAGTGGGAGTGGCTCCTACAATGAGCAGTTCTTC. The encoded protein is CASSLSSGSGSYNEQFF.